This T cell receptor (beta chain) was captured in a study of PD-1 blockade in classical Hodgkin lymphoma. Overall study findings and caveats: Patients who responded completely had about the same baseline diversity as newly diagnosed patients.

Germline CDR1 and CDR2: SEHNR and FQNEAQ (reference sequence). V lost 1 base and J 3 bases, leaving 19 bases between the germline ends. The CDR3 contains 17 residues. Exposure to brentuximab vedotin varied, and each patient had relapsed following autologous stem cell transplantation. Some clones are missing from TCRdb's copy, which holds only in-frame ones; the method was immunoSEQ multiplex PCR. The repertoire holds 100,000 to 120,000 clones, around 89% seen once, with less than 20% in the top ten. In the case of this clone: Its antigen is not known.

This clonotype originated in a human donor with classical Hodgkin lymphoma. The source was peripheral blood mononuclear cells (PBMCs), collected before the second cycle of nivolumab. The chain joins TRBV7-9 to TRBJ2-7, with D perhaps matching TRBD1 (6 bases). The CDR3 bases are TGTGCCAGCAGCTTAGACGTCTGGGGGCAGCCGCGCTACGAGCAGTACTTC. Translating it yields CASSLDVWGQPRYEQYF.